This TCR beta chain is from a study of cytomegalovirus exposure and HLA in healthy donors. Points from the study as a whole: Generally TCR sequences proved uncommon, though certain public TCRs appeared in numerous donors. Three of the chains that were CMV-associated were confirmed in vitro to be specific for CMV antigens. The classifier reportedly diagnosed cytomegalovirus status with high sensitivity and specificity. The tendency of first-cohort TCR clusters to co-occur in the roughly 120 validation repertoires was the finding of a later analysis.

Some clones are missing from TCRdb's copy, which holds only in-frame ones; the method was immunoSEQ multiplex PCR. This sample has some 170,000 clones, with approximately 86% found just once. Remarks on this clone: Antigen specificity is unknown.

The CDR3 is 14 amino acids. Trimming shortened V by 3 bases and J by 0 bases, and 6 bases separated the two germline ends. Germline values: CDR1 LNHDA, CDR2 SQIVND (reference sequence). Sample: PBMCs. The clonotype originates from a man younger than 40 in good health and CMV-seropositive. The chain has TRBV19 and TRBJ1-3; D call uncertain. Here the CDR3 reads CASSIGSSGNTIYF. Written as DNA, the CDR3 is TGTGCCAGTAGTATTGGGAGCTCTGGAAACACCATATATTTT.